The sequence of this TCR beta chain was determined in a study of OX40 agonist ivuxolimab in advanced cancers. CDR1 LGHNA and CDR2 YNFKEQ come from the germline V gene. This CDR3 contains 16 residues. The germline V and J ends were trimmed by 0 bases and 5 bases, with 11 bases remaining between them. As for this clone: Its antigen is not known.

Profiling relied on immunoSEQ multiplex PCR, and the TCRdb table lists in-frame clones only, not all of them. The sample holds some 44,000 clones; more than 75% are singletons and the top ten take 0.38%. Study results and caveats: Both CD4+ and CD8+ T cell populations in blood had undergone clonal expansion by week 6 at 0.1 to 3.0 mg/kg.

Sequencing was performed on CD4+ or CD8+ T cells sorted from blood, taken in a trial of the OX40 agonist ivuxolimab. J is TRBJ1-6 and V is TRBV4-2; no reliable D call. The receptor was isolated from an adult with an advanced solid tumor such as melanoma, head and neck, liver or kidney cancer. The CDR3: CASSQDLTAHNSPLHF. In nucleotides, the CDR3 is TGTGCCAGCAGCCAAGATTTAACAGCGCATAATTCACCCCTCCACTTT.